This section outlines one T cell receptor beta chain sequence together with its context. This sample was taken from a study of blood T cell repertoires in COVID-19. Overall study context: Sample material is recorded as cDNA or gDNA derived from T cells, B-cell-depleted T cells, or PBMCs.

In germline, CDR1 is SNHLY, CDR2 FYNNEI. The V end was cut by 8 bases, the J end by 3 bases, with 14 bases between. This CDR3 is built from 14 residues. Methods used by the authors: Estimates of nucleated cell counts were drawn from the amplification of reference gene primers. Here immunoSEQ multiplex PCR was the method, and the copy in TCRdb shows in-frame clones only, minus some. That table supplies the V and J calls and clone size; D and trimming were determined from the DNA. The sample includes 150,000 or so clones, 84% of them seen just once. Sample: peripheral blood. This TCR was recovered from a man aged 35 to 55 who had recovered from COVID-19. The chain joins TRBV2 to TRBJ2-1; D perhaps matches TRBD1 (6 bases). CDR3 residues: CASPGQGIYNEQFF. The CDR3 nucleotides read TGTGCCAGCCCTGGGCAGGGGATCTACAATGAGCAGTTCTTC.